The T cell receptor (beta chain) described here comes from a study of control samples from healthy donors and cancer patients (dated by TCRdb to 2020 to 2021). Trimming removed 2 bases from V and 7 bases from J, leaving 9 bases between the germline ends. There are 14 amino acids in the CDR3, from cysteine to phenylalanine inclusive. Only CDR3 DNA is held: 42 bases, read in frame from base 1. Looking up the germline V gene yields CDR1 MGHDK and CDR2 SYGVNS. On this clone itself: Which antigen it targets is not known. Within one base of it there is no much larger clone, and no base qualities were kept.

The method was the immunoSEQ multiplex PCR assay. Imported from immuneACCESS, the table was reduced by TCRdb to in-frame sequences with V and J called. These copies leave out some clones; in studies compared against another copy, an unresolved V gene accounts for under half, and the cause of the remainder is not known. This sample is represented by over 100,000 clones; 80% to 95% of them were singletons. About 1.9% of the sample lies in the top ten. The V gene is TRBV25-1 and the J gene is TRBJ1-6; the D gene is possibly TRBD1, with 6 bases matching. This TCR came from a woman aged 45-59 years in good health. Sequencing used blood. In nucleotide form, the sequence is TGTGCCAGCAGTGAAACAGGGTACAATTCACCCCTCCACTTT. It translates to CASSETGYNSPLHF.